These 10 T cell receptor beta chains came from one sample sequenced in a study of blood T cells in healthy people across ages. A J-beta primer mix and a sample-barcoded 5' primer were used in a second PCR of about 7 to 12 cycles. TCRdb called the 5' RACE reads again in MiXCR, with one record for every CDR3 protein. The profile shows 550,000 to 600,000 distinct CDR3 sequences, roughly 28% of them singletons. The sample taken for sequencing was blood. Every receptor here comes from a woman in her 70s in good health.

The rearrangement joins TRBV3-1 to TRBJ1-2; the D gene is possibly TRBD1 (6 bases). Trimming removed 2 bases from V and 7 bases from J, with 11 bases in between. The germline V gene has CDR1 LGHDT and CDR2 YNNKEL (reference sequence). CDR3 size: 13 residues. The CDR3 here is CASSQYGGSGYTF. The CDR3 nucleotides read TGTGCCAGCAGCCAATATGGGGGCAGTGGCTACACCTTC.

The chain couples TRBV13 to TRBJ1-1; the D is unclear. Germline values: CDR1 PRHDT, CDR2 FYEKMQ (reference sequence). The CDR3 length is 12 residues. V was pared by 9 bases and J by 6 bases, with 14 bases between. The CDR3 coding sequence is TGTGCCAGTAAAGGAAGCCTCGCTGAAGCTTTCTTT. It translates to CASKGSLAEAFF.

This clonotype was picked up a small number of times. V is TRBV20-1 and J is TRBJ2-3; 8 bases are shared with TRBD2. After removal of 4 bases from V and 1 base from J, the junction contained 16 bases not matched to a gene. Germline V gives CDR1 DFQATT, CDR2 SNEGSKA (reference sequence). There are 18 residues in the CDR3. CDR3 sequence (DNA): TGCAGTGCTACCCGGGGGGGCCTCTTAGGTTCGGGCACAGATACGCAGTATTTT. Protein sequence: CSATRGGLLGSGTDTQYF.

V and J are TRBV7-2 and TRBJ2-7; 11 bases map to TRBD2. The CDR3 sequence is 14 residues long. With V trimmed by 5 bases and J by 4 bases, 4 bases remained unmatched. Looked up from germline, CDR1 is SGHTA and CDR2 is FQGNSA. The DNA for the CDR3 is TGTGCCAGCAGCCCGGGACTAGCGGAATACGAGCAGTACTTC. It specifies CASSPGLAEYEQYF.

This clonotype was counted a few times. The DNA for the CDR3 is TGTGCCAGCAGCCCCGGATCCTTCTACGAGCAGTACTTC. Residues: CASSPGSFYEQYF. The rearrangement uses TRBV7-3 and TRBJ2-5; D ambiguous. The J call may be faulty, since TRBJ2-7 better matches the DNA end. The length of the CDR3 is 13 residues. Looked up from germline, CDR1 is SGHTA and CDR2 is FQGTGA.

This clonotype was observed a handful of times. The V call is TRBV5-5, the J call TRBJ2-2, with D possibly matching TRBD2 (5 bases). Trimming took 0 bases from V and 1 from J, leaving 10 bases between them. CDR1 is SGHKS and CDR2 is YYEKEE in the germline V gene (reference sequence). The length of the CDR3 is 16 residues. The chain's CDR3 is CASSLGPSLNTGELFF. The CDR3 coding sequence is TGTGCCAGCAGCTTGGGTCCTAGCTTGAACACCGGGGAGCTGTTTTTT.

The CDR3 is CSVISTGVDTQYF. For the CDR3, the DNA is TGCAGCGTTATTAGTACAGGGGTAGATACGCAGTATTTT. The chain combines TRBV29-1 with TRBJ2-3; TRBD1 matches at 7 bases. With V trimmed by 5 bases and J by 5 bases, 7 bases remained unmatched. CDR1 and CDR2 from the germline V gene are SQVTM and ANQGSEA. This CDR3 is 13 amino acids long.

The gene calls are TRBV7-2 and TRBJ2-4; 9 nucleotides match TRBD1. The length of the CDR3 is 16 residues. V dropped 5 bases and J dropped 0; count of bases not matched to a gene: 5. CDR1 and CDR2 from the germline V gene are SGHTA and FQGNSA. The CDR3, as DNA: TGTGCCAGCAGCCCAACAGGGGGCGCAGCCAAAAACATTCAGTACTTC. Encoded protein: CASSPTGGAAKNIQYF.

This chain connects TRBV29-1 to TRBJ2-7, with D maybe TRBD1 (7 bases). V lost 7 bases and J lost 3, with 13 bases in between. The V gene's germline CDR1 is SQVTM and CDR2 ANQGSEA. The CDR3 runs to 12 residues. The CDR3 DNA reads as TGCAGCGCGGAGGGACAGTACTACGAGCAGTACTTC. Its translation is CSAEGQYYEQYF.

In its sample, this clonotype was seen many times. The V and J genes are TRBV4-2 and TRBJ2-1; D is unresolved. The CDR3 length is 15 residues. The germline gives CDR1 LGHNA, CDR2 YNFKEQ. Trimming removed 0 bases from V and 2 bases from J, with 8 bases in between. The CDR3 region has the DNA TGTGCCAGCAGCCAAGATCGGGCTACCTACAATGAGCAGTTCTTC. It yields the protein CASSQDRATYNEQFF.